This T cell receptor (beta chain) was identified in a study of CD8+ T cells in alopecia areata (dated by TCRdb to about 2018). Broadly, across the study: Treated patients were enrolled in an open-label pilot trial of oral tofacitinib at 5 to 10 mg twice daily for moderate-to-severe alopecia areata. Biopsies were taken from tofacitinib-treated patients at baseline and again at 4 and 24 weeks into treatment, and several of those patients also had a later scalp biopsy. On the human side, TCRbeta sequencing was run on scalp tissue and on sorted CD4+ and CD8+ peripheral blood T cells from healthy controls and from alopecia areata patients with either patchy or totalis/universalis disease. High-throughput TCRbeta sequencing was used to examine T cell clonal expansion in alopecia areata in both the C3H/HeJ mouse model and human patients. Patients stayed on tofacitinib for 6 to 18 months and then had 6 months of follow-up off drug so that delayed response and recurrence could be assessed. Amplification of TCRbeta CDR3 regions was done by immunoSEQ multiplex PCR using 35 Vbeta forward primers and 13 Jbeta reverse primers. Clonality in the scalp was compared among normal scalp (n=4), patchy alopecia areata scalp (n=8), and alopecia totalis/universalis scalp (n=8). RNA was extracted with the PAXgene miRNA kit for fixed scalp, the miRNeasy kit for PBMCs, and the RNeasy kit for mouse skin.

The time point label for this specimen denotes: baseline before oral tofacitinib. Lesional scalp punch biopsies and peripheral blood were collected from alopecia areata patients. PBMCs were isolated by density centrifugation and stained for CD3, CD4 and CD8, after which CD4+ and CD8+ T cells were sorted on a FACSAria. Library generation was performed with the immunoSEQ multiplex PCR assay. To provide template for TCR sequencing, every sample had RNA extracted and reverse transcribed into cDNA. First-strand cDNA was synthesized using SuperScript III with a 2:1 mix of oligo-dT and random hexamers. Amplification bias was assessed with a synthetic immune receptor repertoire, and residual bias was removed computationally. As for the original processing: Raw reads were preprocessed for error removal, and CDR3 was defined according to IMGT conventions as running from the conserved cysteine to phenylalanine. Clonality was computed by normalizing Shannon entropy by log2 of the number of productive unique TCRs and subtracting the result from 1. Whether each scalp clone was CD4 or CD8 was inferred by checking scalp TCRbeta sequences against the CD4 and CD8 repertoires from sorted blood. The table was pulled from immuneACCESS by TCRdb, which kept in-frame rearrangements only. Such tables lose some clones; where checked, under half of the loss comes from unresolved V genes, and the rest has no known cause. V and J calls and clone size are as listed in that table; D and trimming were resolved from the DNA. This sample lists 110,000 to 150,000 clones; 51% were detected once. The ten largest account for 0.95% to 1% of the sample.

Beyond this particular receptor, the publication reports: Lesional scalp, especially in alopecia totalis/universalis, showed higher clonality and more expanded CD8+ clones than normal scalp, suggesting antigenic drive. Shared TCR sequences between patients were less evident than in mice, which may be partly attributable to HLA diversity in the patient population. Resident alphabeta T cells in normal human skin are also sequenced, complicating scalp TCR repertoire analysis, unlike mouse skin dominated by gammadelta T cells.

For CDR1 and CDR2, the germline V gene lists SQVTM and ANQGSEA. V lost 5 bases and J lost 3 bases, and the count of bases not matched to a germline gene is 5. Measured from the cysteine to the phenylalanine, the CDR3 is 13 residues long. The CDR3 DNA has 39 bases and is translated from base 1. This clone was seen more than once but under ten times. Its antigen is currently not known. Base qualities are not at hand, and no much larger clone is one base apart. The receptor was isolated from a human donor with alopecia areata. This material consisted of CD4+ T cells sorted from blood, taken at week 0. This sequence uses TRBV29-1 and TRBJ2-7; 9 central bases correspond to TRBD1. CDR3 loop: CSVRGQGGYEQYF. Here is the DNA: TGCAGCGTTCGGGGACAGGGTGGCTACGAGCAGTACTTC.